Listed below are T cell receptor beta chains from one sample, sequenced in a study of post-analysis software for immune sequencing data. One entry per CDR3 protein results from TCRdb running MiXCR on the PCR reads. Of roughly 160,000 distinct CDR3 sequences detected, roughly 40% appear once; the ten largest clones hold 28%. The specimen was blood, collected after autologous hematopoietic stem cell transplantation. The receptors stem from a girl aged 5 to 17 with multiple sclerosis. The CDR3 runs from the conserved cysteine through the conserved F or W. A D gene is named only where the DNA matches it firmly. Clone size is not always given. Where it is, it says once, few, many or a class for expanded clones.

d_call,v_call,j_call,clone_size,cdr3_aa,cdr3_nt
NA,TRBV21-1,TRBJ2-5,few,CASSIPGRGQETQYF,TGTGCCAGCAGCATCCCGGGGCGCGGTCAAGAGACCCAGTACTTC
NA,TRBV9,TRBJ2-3,medium-sized,CASSGSPKLLPTDTQYF,TGTGCCAGCAGCGGCTCCCCGAAGTTACTCCCCACAGATACGCAGTATTTT
TRBD2,TRBV7-9,TRBJ2-1,few,CASSLLPSGMGYNEQFF,TGTGCCAGCAGTTTACTTCCTAGCGGGATGGGCTACAATGAGCAGTTCTTC
TRBD2,TRBV27,TRBJ2-7,NA,CASSLTSDYFEQYF,TGTGCCAGCAGTTTGACTAGCGACTATTTCGAGCAGTACTTC
TRBD1,TRBV6-5,TRBJ1-5,NA,CASSYSDRGPHQPQHF,TGTGCCAGCAGTTACTCTGACAGGGGACCCCATCAGCCCCAGCATTTT
NA,TRBV6-2/TRBV6-3,TRBJ2-7,NA,CASSYDQGYLYEQYF,TGTGCCAGCAGTTACGACCAGGGTTACCTCTACGAGCAGTACTTC
NA,TRBV19,TRBJ2-7,NA,CASSIFVDYEQYF,TGTGCCAGTAGTATTTTTGTAGACTACGAGCAGTACTTC
TRBD2,TRBV19,TRBJ2-7,few,CASSKLAGSYEQYF,TGTGCCAGTAGTAAACTAGCGGGAAGCTACGAGCAGTACTTC
TRBD1,TRBV2,TRBJ2-7,NA,CASTQKDRAVPYEQYF,TGTGCCAGCACCCAGAAGGACAGGGCTGTGCCCTACGAGCAGTACTTC
NA,TRBV10-3,TRBJ2-1,NA,CAISESSAPSYNEQFF,TGTGCCATCAGTGAGTCGAGTGCTCCCTCCTACAATGAGCAGTTCTTC
NA,TRBV6-2/TRBV6-3,TRBJ2-5,NA,CASRHPPSRTVRNEQYF,TGTGCCAGCAGACACCCACCAAGCCGGACCGTGCGCAATGAGCAGTACTTC
NA,TRBV13,TRBJ2-5,NA,CASSSGTGLQETQYF,TGTGCCAGCAGCTCGGGCACAGGCCTCCAAGAGACCCAGTACTTC
TRBD1,TRBV5-1,TRBJ2-7,NA,CASSLGQGATYEQYF,TGCGCCAGCAGCCTAGGACAGGGGGCAACCTACGAGCAGTACTTC
TRBD1,TRBV12-3/TRBV12-4,TRBJ2-3,NA,CASSPLTGGADTQYF,TGTGCCAGCAGTCCACTCACAGGGGGCGCAGATACGCAGTATTTT
NA,TRBV29-1,TRBJ1-5,few,CSPRSNQPQHF,TGCAGCCCTCGAAGCAATCAGCCCCAGCATTTT
NA,TRBV29-1,TRBJ2-3,NA,CSVFTGMGTDTQYF,TGCAGCGTTTTCACAGGAATGGGCACAGATACGCAGTATTTT
NA,TRBV6-1,TRBJ1-1,NA,CASSRQPGGGRSTEAFF,TGTGCCAGCAGTAGACAACCCGGTGGGGGGCGGAGCACCGAAGCTTTCTTT
NA,TRBV24-1,TRBJ2-1,many,CATSGKQEWAYNEQFF,TGTGCCACCAGTGGAAAACAGGAGTGGGCCTACAATGAGCAGTTCTTC
NA,TRBV20-1,TRBJ2-1,many,CSARPPGRGEQFF,TGCAGTGCTAGACCCCCAGGGCGGGGTGAGCAGTTCTTC
TRBD2,TRBV7-9,TRBJ2-7,few,CASSLTPTSGSYEQYF,TGTGCCAGCAGCCTCACCCCGACTAGCGGGAGCTACGAGCAGTACTTC
NA,TRBV6-5,TRBJ1-2,NA,CASGARAYVYTF,TGTGCCAGCGGGGCAAGGGCCTATGTCTACACCTTC
NA,TRBV7-2,TRBJ1-2,NA,CASSFRTATYTF,TGTGCCAGCAGCTTCCGGACTGCTACCTACACCTTC
NA,TRBV21-1,TRBJ2-7,NA,CASSKALLAPGAYEQYF,TGTGCCAGCAGCAAAGCGCTTTTGGCCCCCGGGGCCTACGAGCAGTACTTC
NA,TRBV27,TRBJ2-3,few,CASSFLGVSTDTQYF,TGTGCCAGCAGTTTTCTAGGGGTTAGCACAGATACGCAGTATTTT
NA,TRBV30,TRBJ2-2,NA,CAWSTGTRGGELFF,TGTGCCTGGAGTACCGGGACAAGGGGGGGGGAGCTGTTTTTT
NA,TRBV5-1,TRBJ2-7,NA,CASSLSLGGDSSYEQYF,TGCGCCAGCAGCTTGTCCCTAGGGGGGGACAGCTCCTACGAGCAGTACTTC
NA,TRBV29-1,TRBJ2-3,few,CSVERGRAWDTQYF,TGCAGCGTTGAAAGGGGCAGGGCGTGGGATACGCAGTATTTT
NA,TRBV7-2,TRBJ2-3,few,CASSLDLSSTDTQYF,TGTGCCAGCAGCCTGGACCTATCTAGCACAGATACGCAGTATTTT
TRBD1,TRBV12-3/TRBV12-4,TRBJ2-7,NA,CASSEGQTTPYEQYF,TGTGCCAGCAGTGAGGGACAGACAACTCCCTACGAGCAGTACTTC
TRBD1,TRBV12-3/TRBV12-4,TRBJ2-1,few,CASSRRTGGDNEQFF,TGTGCCAGCAGTCGTCGGACAGGGGGAGACAATGAGCAGTTCTTC
NA,TRBV20-1,TRBJ2-3,few,CSARDSRSTDTQYF,TGCAGTGCGCGGGACAGCCGAAGCACAGATACGCAGTATTTT
TRBD2,TRBV28,TRBJ2-1,few,CASSYLAGAYNEQFF,TGTGCCAGCAGTTACCTAGCGGGAGCCTACAATGAGCAGTTCTTC
TRBD1,TRBV5-6,TRBJ2-7,NA,CASSGTGYEQYF,TGTGCCAGCAGCGGGACAGGGTACGAGCAGTACTTC
NA,TRBV2,TRBJ2-3,NA,CASRVGQGPDTQYF,TGTGCCAGCAGGGTCGGGCAGGGCCCAGATACGCAGTATTTT
NA,TRBV11-2,TRBJ2-5,NA,CASSQGASQTQYF,TGTGCCAGCAGCCAAGGGGCGTCTCAGACCCAGTACTTC
TRBD2,TRBV4-1,TRBJ2-1,few,CASSQGLAGANEQFF,TGCGCCAGCAGCCAAGGGCTAGCGGGAGCCAATGAGCAGTTCTTC
NA,TRBV5-1,TRBJ2-1,few,CASSLRRFLTDEQFF,TGCGCCAGCAGCTTGAGGCGTTTCCTGACCGATGAGCAGTTCTTC
NA,TRBV6-2/TRBV6-3,TRBJ2-3,many,CASSYSIPRKTDTQYF,TGTGCCAGCAGTTACTCAATCCCTCGGAAGACAGATACGCAGTATTTT
NA,TRBV20-1,TRBJ2-7,few,CSASNPPAQEQYF,TGCAGTGCTAGTAATCCCCCTGCTCAGGAGCAGTACTTC
NA,TRBV29-1,TRBJ1-2,few,CSVGSARASANYGYTF,TGCAGCGTTGGTAGCGCCAGGGCGTCAGCTAACTATGGCTACACCTTC
NA,TRBV7-3,TRBJ2-5,NA,CASSRMGGEETQYF,TGTGCCAGCAGCCGGATGGGCGGAGAAGAGACCCAGTACTTC
TRBD2,TRBV20-1,TRBJ2-5,NA,CSARTSGTQTQYF,TGCAGTGCTAGGACTAGCGGGACGCAGACCCAGTACTTC
TRBD2,TRBV15,TRBJ2-5,few,CATSSPRLIGGGTQYF,TGTGCCACCAGCAGCCCGCGCTTAATAGGCGGGGGGACCCAGTACTTC
NA,TRBV4-2,TRBJ1-1,NA,CASSHEGDTEAFF,TGTGCCAGCAGCCATGAGGGGGACACTGAAGCTTTCTTT
TRBD2,TRBV29-1,TRBJ2-1,NA,CSVEGTSGYNEQFF,TGCAGCGTTGAAGGGACTAGCGGTTACAATGAGCAGTTCTTC
NA,TRBV19,TRBJ2-6,NA,CASSIPTPGSGANVLTF,TGTGCCAGTAGTATTCCTACCCCGGGGAGTGGGGCCAACGTCCTGACTTTC
NA,TRBV6-1,TRBJ2-5,once,CASTYGGTQYF,TGTGCCAGCACCTATGGGGGGACCCAGTACTTC
NA,TRBV15,TRBJ2-2,NA,CATSRLRTGNSTGELFF,TGTGCCACCAGCAGACTCCGAACAGGGAATAGCACCGGGGAGCTGTTTTTT
TRBD2,TRBV10-3,TRBJ2-1,NA,CAISGLAGEGNEQFF,TGTGCCATCAGTGGACTAGCGGGAGAGGGCAATGAGCAGTTCTTC
NA,TRBV2,TRBJ1-2,NA,CASSAPGHDYGYTF,TGTGCCAGCAGTGCCCCTGGGCACGACTATGGCTACACCTTC
TRBD1,TRBV29-1,TRBJ2-7,few,CSVEETGSDEQYF,TGCAGCGTTGAAGAGACAGGGTCTGACGAGCAGTACTTC
NA,TRBV28,TRBJ2-7,few,CASSRRGAGPYEQYF,TGTGCCAGCAGTCGTCGGGGTGCGGGACCCTACGAGCAGTACTTC
TRBD1,TRBV12-3/TRBV12-4,TRBJ1-5,once,CASSRTGFNQPQHF,TGTGCCAGCAGCCGGACAGGGTTCAATCAGCCCCAGCATTTT
TRBD2,TRBV20-1,TRBJ2-2,few,CSARPSLAGTNTGELFF,TGCAGTGCTAGACCTTCGTTAGCGGGGACGAACACCGGGGAGCTGTTTTTT
NA,TRBV24-1,TRBJ2-3,NA,CASATTSGPMDTDTQYF,TGTGCCTCCGCAACCACGTCGGGGCCAATGGACACAGATACGCAGTATTTT
TRBD1,TRBV28,TRBJ2-2,NA,CASKQGANTGELFF,TGTGCCAGCAAGCAGGGGGCGAACACCGGGGAGCTGTTTTTT
NA,TRBV5-1,TRBJ2-1,few,CASSPTLGTVDEQFF,TGCGCCAGCAGTCCGACCTTAGGTACGGTCGATGAGCAGTTCTTC
TRBD1,TRBV25-1,TRBJ2-1,NA,CASGDVRGSRYNEQFF,TGTGCCAGCGGTGATGTCAGGGGGAGTCGCTACAATGAGCAGTTCTTC